This section outlines one T cell receptor beta chain sequence together with its context. This CDR3 is built from 16 residues. V lost 1 base to trimming and J lost 0 bases, with 12 bases between them. Germline-derived CDR1 and CDR2 are MNHNS and SASEGT. This entry belongs to a study of blood T cell repertoires in COVID-19. Study-wide context: The United States, Italy and Spain were the sources of the acute and convalescent COVID-19 samples. Sources were T cells, B-cell-depleted T cells, or PBMCs; the material itself was cDNA or gDNA.

Methods used by the authors: Amplified reference gene primers provided the basis for estimating nucleated cell counts. The repertoire was sequenced with immunoSEQ multiplex PCR; TCRdb's copy has only in-frame clones and lacks some. D and trimming come from the DNA, and the V and J calls and clone size come from that table. The table shows around 200,000 clones, with around 81% occurring only once. V and J are TRBV6-1 and TRBJ1-2; a possible D gene is TRBD1 (6 bases). The sequencing sample was made of peripheral blood. The clonotype comes from a woman in her seventies with acute or convalescent COVID-19. The CDR3 protein is CASSEDPTGANYGYTF. The CDR3 DNA reads TGTGCCAGCAGTGAAGACCCGACAGGAGCTAACTATGGCTACACCTTC.